Listed below are T cell receptor beta chains from one sample, sequenced in a study of PD-L1 blockade in urothelial cancer. Only in-frame clones appear in the TCRdb table, and some are missing; sequencing was by immunoSEQ multiplex PCR. The data contain approximately 120,000 clones, roughly 88% of them seen just once; the ten biggest clones take up 2% to 3%. The sample here was PBMCs, taken around atezolizumab (anti-PD-L1) treatment. Every receptor here comes from a man between 50 and 59 years old with urothelial cancer. Each CDR3 is given without its conserved first and last residue. Each record gives: J gene, V gene, CDR3 length, clone size, CDR3 protein. For some rows the clone size is stated as once, few or many, or as a class when expanded; others skip it.

TRBJ2-2,TRBV18,15,NA,ASSPLGGMENTGELF
TRBJ2-2,TRBV27,17,NA,ANRGSPGLAGAPTGELF
TRBJ1-2,TRBV18,12,NA,ASSPDRVGYGYT
TRBJ1-1,TRBV11-3,11,once,ASSLAVNTEAF
TRBJ2-5,TRBV7-3,11,few,ASSPGGGETQY
TRBJ1-6,TRBV11-2,10,few,ASSLEAGTLH
TRBJ1-4,TRBV6-5,9,NA,ASTMGGKEF
TRBJ1-6,TRBV28,10,NA,ASSLRPSPLH
TRBJ2-7,TRBV25-1,13,many,ASSDGTASHREQY
TRBJ1-2,TRBV14,11,NA,ASSQDYGDGYT
TRBJ1-1,TRBV2,11,NA,ASNRQGNTEAF
TRBJ1-3,TRBV7-8,13,NA,ASRRTGSSGNTIY
TRBJ2-7,TRBV5-4,12,NA,ASRAGRAAHEQY
TRBJ2-1,TRBV27,13,NA,ASRLGTSGYNEQF
TRBJ1-1,TRBV19,11,NA,ASSIQGDTEAF
TRBJ2-2,TRBV2,13,NA,ASILAETRTGELF
TRBJ2-1,TRBV5-1,13,NA,ASSFELAGNNEQF
TRBJ1-1,TRBV19,12,NA,ASRTTGRHTEAF
TRBJ1-2,TRBV2,11,NA,ASRGDRSQGYT
TRBJ2-1,TRBV28,12,NA,ASRRGGRYNEQF
TRBJ2-7,TRBV5-4,14,NA,ASSQDLASGIYEQY
TRBJ1-3,TRBV5-6,11,few,ASRYSGGNTIY
TRBJ2-7,TRBV7-9,12,few,ASSGLAGTYEQY
TRBJ1-1,TRBV2,13,NA,ASRQQGRLNTEAF
TRBJ2-7,TRBV5-4,14,once,ASSGLNSGSSYEQY
TRBJ2-7,TRBV18,15,NA,ASSPRRRTGSSYEQY
TRBJ2-7,TRBV10-3,11,NA,AISLAGDYEQY
TRBJ2-1,TRBV7-8,11,NA,ASTMGLAGERF
TRBJ1-4,TRBV27,14,NA,ASSPGTGSSNEKLF
TRBJ1-1,TRBV28,11,NA,ASIAQGYTEAF
TRBJ1-1,TRBV4-2,15,NA,ASSQGAGGPRGPEAF
TRBJ2-3,TRBV19,11,NA,ASGAGGPDTQY
TRBJ2-2,TRBV9,13,few,ASSVGLGGTGELF
TRBJ1-6,TRBV27,12,once,ASTPGTKSSPLH
TRBJ2-7,TRBV19,13,NA,ASSIASGVSYEQY
TRBJ1-5,TRBV6-1,13,few,ASSERSSLNQPQH
TRBJ1-2,TRBV19,15,NA,ASSPRWTGGLNYGYT
TRBJ2-1,TRBV5-5,14,few,ASTPGQSSLLVEQF
TRBJ2-1,TRBV5-4,11,NA,ASSGGSGNEQF
TRBJ2-1,TRBV7-2,14,NA,ASSAKQGRLYNEQF
TRBJ2-6,TRBV2,15,once,ASSEWGTVSGANVLT